The 21 T cell receptor beta chains given below trace back to one sample, sequenced in a study of cytomegalovirus exposure and HLA in healthy donors. PCR used 60 Vbeta primers and 13 Jbeta primers. Sequenced by immunoSEQ multiplex PCR; TCRdb stores in-frame clones only, minus some. The listing records around 74,000 clones. Sequencing was performed on PBMCs. The receptors here all came from a man under 40 in good health and CMV-seronegative.

The chain couples TRBV10-3 to TRBJ1-1; D possibly corresponds to TRBD1 (6 bases). Germline values: CDR1 ENHRY, CDR2 SYGVKD. The CDR3 covers 15 residues. The V and J ends lost 6 bases and 3 bases respectively, with 17 bases between them. Written as DNA, the CDR3 is TGTGCCATCAGGGTACAGGGACGGGTCGACACTGAAGCTTTCTTT. It encodes CAIRVQGRVDTEAFF.

The chain links TRBV5-1 to TRBJ1-6; 7 nucleotides align to TRBD1. Germline assignment: CDR1 SGHRS and CDR2 YFSETQ. J lost 9 bases, V lost 4 bases, and 7 bases had no gene match. This CDR3 is 14 amino acids long. The DNA of the CDR3 is TGCGCCAGCAGCCCTGACAGGGAAACTTCACCCCTCCACTTT. As protein: CASSPDRETSPLHF.

This chain uses TRBV6-6 with TRBJ1-2, with 8 bases lining up with TRBD1. Per the germline V gene, CDR1 is MNHNY and CDR2 is SVGAGI (reference sequence). The CDR3 is 15 residues long. The trim removed 5 bases at V and 4 bases at J, leaving 9 bases unmatched. CDR3 sequence: CASSRWDRSTYGYTF. The CDR3 DNA follows: TGTGCCAGCAGTCGATGGGACAGGAGTACCTATGGCTACACCTTC.

In the case of this clone: Other DNA sequences from this sample encode an identical CDR3 as well. The rearrangement uses TRBV18 and TRBJ1-1, with D perhaps matching TRBD1 (5 bases). The germline V gene encodes CDR1 KGHSH and CDR2 LQKENI. The ends were cut back, 3 bases at V and 7 bases at J, with 6 bases in the middle. The length of the CDR3 is 11 residues. The CDR3 DNA is TGTGCCAGCTCACCTCAGGGTGAAGCTTTCTTT. Translated: CASSPQGEAFF.

This chain joins TRBV29-1 and TRBJ2-1, with TRBD2 identical over 14 bases. Germline V gene data show CDR1 as SQVTM and CDR2 as ANQGSEA. CDR3 length: 18 amino acids. The ends lost 7 bases at V and 0 bases at J; junction bases unmatched: 11. This CDR3 is CSAGPGLAGDPSYNEQFF. For the CDR3, the DNA is TGCAGCGCCGGGCCGGGACTAGCGGGGGACCCCTCCTACAATGAGCAGTTCTTC.

The rearrangement joins TRBV4-2 to TRBJ2-5; 7 bases are shared with TRBD2. This CDR3 region has 14 residues. After removal of 1 base from V and 5 bases from J, the junction contained 4 bases not matched to a gene. Germline CDR1 reads LGHNA; CDR2 reads YNFKEQ. Written as DNA, the CDR3 is TGTGCCAGCAGCCAAGTGGCGGGAGTGGAGACCCAGTACTTC. This encodes CASSQVAGVETQYF.

The chain carries TRBV7-2 and TRBJ2-3; D possibly corresponds to TRBD2 (5 bases). The CDR3 is 17 residues long. Per germline, CDR1 SGHTA and CDR2 FQGNSA. Deletions cut 4 bases from V and 0 bases from J, with 17 bases between. CDR3 region: CASSSRGSRISTDTQYF. CDR3 nucleotides: TGTGCCAGCAGCTCCCGAGGGTCCAGGATCAGCACAGATACGCAGTATTTT.

The rearrangement links TRBV5-1 to TRBJ1-3, with a possible D match to TRBD1 (5 bases). The CDR3 is made up of 13 amino acids. Germline-derived CDR1 and CDR2 are SGHRS and YFSETQ. V lost 4 bases, J lost 7 bases, and 12 bases lay in between. The CDR3 is CASSRGLGNTIYF. As DNA, the CDR3 is TGCGCCAGCAGCCGGGGACTGGGGAACACCATATATTTT.

This chain connects TRBV5-1 to TRBJ2-2, with 7 bases lining up with TRBD1. This CDR3 is 16 amino acids long. V lost 1 base to trimming and J lost 0 bases; unmatched junction nucleotides: 3. CDR1 and CDR2 from the germline V gene are SGHRS and YFSETQ. DNA of the CDR3: TGCGCCAGCAGCTTGACAGGGGACGCGAACACCGGGGAGCTGTTTTTT. This translates into CASSLTGDANTGELFF.

The J gene is TRBJ2-3, the V gene TRBV18, with D maybe TRBD1 (6 bases). This CDR3 region has 15 residues. With 3 bases removed from V and 1 base from J, the gap between germline ends came to 11 bases. The germline V gene encodes CDR1 KGHSH and CDR2 LQKENI. CDR3 coding DNA: TGTGCCAGCTCACCTCGACAGGATCGCACAGATACGCAGTATTTT. Encoded protein: CASSPRQDRTDTQYF. The full variable domain, its missing parts supplied by reference TRBV18 and TRBJ2-3, is NAGVMQNPRHLVRRRGQEARLRCSPMKGHSHVYWYRQLPEEGLKFMVYLQKENIIDESGMPKERFSAEFPKEGPSILRIQQVVRGDSAAYFCASSPRQDRTDTQYFGPGTRLTVL.

The DNA for the CDR3 is TGCGCCAGCAGCTTAGGCCCCGAGGCCCTCTACGAGCAGTACTTC. It encodes CASSLGPEALYEQYF. The rearrangement uses TRBV5-1 and TRBJ2-7; D gene ambiguous. Germline V lookup: CDR1 SGHRS, CDR2 YFSETQ. This CDR3 has 15 residues. The V end lost 2 bases, the J end lost 3 bases, and 15 bases lay between the germline ends.

V and J are TRBV30 and TRBJ2-2; 7 positions agree with TRBD1. V dropped 4 bases and J dropped 4; count of bases not matched to a gene: 6. This CDR3 region has 14 residues. Looked up from germline, CDR1 is GTSNPN and CDR2 is SVGIG (reference sequence). The CDR3 DNA follows: TGTGCCTGGAAGGGACAGACAATCACCGGGGAGCTGTTTTTT. This translates into CAWKGQTITGELFF.

V usage is TRBV2 and J usage is TRBJ1-2, with D possibly TRBD1 on 5 matching bases. CDR3 size: 15 residues. CDR1 and CDR2 (germline): SNHLY, FYNNEI. V lost 3 bases and J lost 8, with 19 bases in between. The CDR3 region has the DNA TGTGCCAGCAGTGAGGAGGGACCCACCGGCGGCGGCTACACCTTC. Encoded protein: CASSEEGPTGGGYTF.

The rearrangement joins TRBV6-1 to TRBJ2-7; D is undetermined. V was shortened by 2 bases and J by 3 bases, with 11 bases between the two germline ends. Germline assignment: CDR1 MNHNS and CDR2 SASEGT. The CDR3 sequence is 14 residues long. DNA for the CDR3: TGTGCCAGCAGTGAAACCGGGTTCCTCTACGAGCAGTACTTC. The encoded protein is CASSETGFLYEQYF.

V is TRBV4-2 and J is TRBJ2-7, with D perhaps matching TRBD2 (5 bases). This CDR3 is 16 amino acids long. Trimming removed 0 bases at V and 3 bases at J, with 15 bases between. Germline V gene data show CDR1 as LGHNA and CDR2 as YNFKEQ. CDR3 DNA sequence: TGTGCCAGCAGCCAAGATCCGGGAATTATCTACTACGAGCAGTACTTC. Amino acid sequence: CASSQDPGIIYYEQYF.

This chain links TRBV7-9 with TRBJ2-1; TRBD1 matches at 9 bases. The CDR3 length is 15 residues. Germline values: CDR1 SEHNR, CDR2 FQNEAQ (reference sequence). V gave up 5 bases and J gave up 6 bases; unmatched junction bases: 8. CDR3 in amino acids: CASSREPGQGNEQFF. CDR3 in DNA: TGTGCCAGCAGCCGAGAACCGGGACAGGGCAATGAGCAGTTCTTC.

The CDR3 protein is CSASAGNEQYF. In DNA form, the CDR3 reads TGCAGTGCTAGTGCGGGGAACGAGCAGTACTTC. The chain recombines TRBV20-1 with TRBJ2-7, with D possibly being TRBD2 (6 bases). This CDR3 contains 11 residues. Trimming took off 3 bases at V and 5 bases at J, with 8 bases between the two ends. Germline V gene sequence: CDR1 DFQATT, CDR2 SNEGSKA (reference sequence).

This chain joins TRBV6-5 and TRBJ2-5, with TRBD1 matching over 7 bases. V shed 2 bases, J shed 2 bases, and the junction held 2 bases outside the gene matches. Germline-derived CDR1 and CDR2 are MNHEY and SVGAGI. This CDR3 is 14 amino acids long. The CDR3 coding sequence is TGTGCCAGCAGTTACCGGGACAGACAAGAGACCCAGTACTTC. It specifies CASSYRDRQETQYF.

The chain carries TRBV10-3 and TRBJ2-2, with D maybe TRBD1 (6 bases). The V gene lost 4 bases and the J gene lost 8 bases, with 20 bases spanning the gap. CDR3 size: 16 residues. From germline, CDR1 is ENHRY and CDR2 SYGVKD. The CDR3 protein is CAISGGQGKSVGELFF. The CDR3 bases are TGTGCCATCAGTGGCGGTCAGGGGAAATCAGTTGGGGAGCTGTTTTTT.

The chain couples TRBV7-2 to TRBJ1-4, with 7 nucleotides matching TRBD1. The CDR3 extends over 14 amino acids. The V gene end was trimmed by 5 bases and the J gene end by 7 bases; junction bases not matched to a gene: 7. Germline CDR1 reads SGHTA; CDR2 reads FQGNSA. Written as DNA, the CDR3 is TGTGCCAGCAGCCTTTACAGGGGAACTGAAAAACTGTTTTTT. Translated: CASSLYRGTEKLFF.

CDR3 DNA: TGCGCCAGCAGTAGGCAGACAGGGTGGGCTGAAGCTTTCTTT. It codes for CASSRQTGWAEAFF. The rearrangement joins TRBV5-1 to TRBJ1-1; 7 nucleotides line up with TRBD1. CDR1 and CDR2 from the germline V gene are SGHRS and YFSETQ. The CDR3 contains 14 residues. V was pared by 5 bases and J by 6 bases, with 10 bases of the junction left unmatched.